This T cell receptor beta chain was observed in a study (dated by TCRdb to between 2021 and 2024). With regard to this clone: No antigen is known for it. It has no much larger one-base neighbor in the sample; base qualities were not kept.

CDR1 KGHSH and CDR2 LQKENI are derived from the germline V gene. The junction shows trimming of 4 bases on V and 2 bases on J, and the gene matches do not reach 8 bases of it. There are 17 amino acids in the CDR3, from cysteine to phenylalanine inclusive. Just the 51-base CDR3 DNA is kept, in frame starting at base 1. Broader findings and caveats from the paper: Further investigation, including longitudinal sampling and assessment of a control group, is stated by the authors to be required.

Survey-level sequencing on the immunoSEQ platform was used to profile TCR beta chain repertoires. The original pipeline was this. Repertoire diversity was quantified as the inverse Simpson index, and CDR3 amino acid length spectratypes and V-J pairing frequencies were compared. Clonotypes specific to SARS-CoV-2, CMV, influenza A and EBV were annotated by matching TCR beta CDR3 sequences against VDJdb. TCRdb limited this immuneACCESS table to in-frame rearrangements with V and J called. A share of clones is missing; checked studies link under half to unresolved V genes, and the rest is unexplained. V and J calls plus clone size are reproduced from that table; the DNA served to infer D and trimming. This sample gives about 50,000 clones in total; more than 80% of them show up just once. Clones ranked in the top ten supply about 10% of the sample. PBMCs were isolated from peripheral blood, and TCR beta sequencing was performed on genomic DNA from unsorted PBMCs.

The receptor was isolated from a man between 35 and 55 years old with rheumatoid arthritis. The rearrangement joined TRBV18 to TRBJ2-6, and TRBD1 aligns with 7 junction nucleotides. Sequenced material: PBMCs. The bases read TGTGCCAGCTCACTCCAGACAGGGTCAACTGGGGCCAACGTCCTGACTTTC. This gives the protein CASSLQTGSTGANVLTF.